One sample yielded the 4 T cell receptor beta chains listed below, sequenced in a study of post-analysis software for immune sequencing data. Prepared libraries of TCR beta cDNA carried unique molecular identifiers. TCRdb re-called the PCR reads through MiXCR, storing one row per CDR3 protein. The sample lists 550,000 to 700,000 distinct CDR3 sequences, about 40% occurring once. Findings and limits, study-wide: The five TRBV segments detected at higher frequency in patients than in controls included TRBV5-6, TRBV5-1 and TRBV20-1.

What these receptors recognize is not known. The sequencing sample was made of blood. The source of these receptors is a girl aged 5-17 years with multiple sclerosis.

This clonotype was counted a single time. This chain links TRBV19 with TRBJ1-6; 7 bases match TRBD1. Trimming removed 3 bases from V and 0 bases from J; junction bases left unmatched: 2. Germline V gene lookup returns CDR1 LNHDA and CDR2 SQIVND (reference sequence). The CDR3 contains 16 residues. CDR3 residues: CASSMTGRSYNSPLHF. CDR3 coding DNA: TGTGCCAGTAGTATGACAGGGCGCTCCTATAATTCACCCCTCCACTTT.

This chain connects TRBV6-1 to TRBJ2-3; 10 bases align to TRBD2. CDR3 size: 16 residues. The J segment lost 4 bases and the V segment lost 4 bases, leaving 8 bases of the junction unmatched. Germline lookup yields CDR1 MNHNS and CDR2 SASEGT. Here the CDR3 reads CASSALLAGASDTQYF. In DNA form, the CDR3 reads TGTGCCAGCAGTGCACTTCTAGCGGGGGCCTCAGATACGCAGTATTTT.

The chain recombines TRBV13 with TRBJ1-2; 10 positions match TRBD1. Germline CDR1 is PRHDT and CDR2 is FYEKMQ (reference sequence). Germline trimming cut 8 bases from V and 3 bases from J; bases unmatched to any gene: 9. There are 15 residues in the CDR3. The CDR3: CASRDRGKGDYGYTF. CDR3 coding DNA: TGTGCCAGCCGGGACAGGGGAAAGGGCGACTATGGCTACACCTTC.

The chain couples TRBV7-2 to TRBJ2-3, with unresolved D. The CDR3 extends over 14 amino acids. Between the trimmed V and J ends, which lost 5 bases and 6 bases, there was a span of 15 bases. Germline V CDR1 and CDR2: SGHTA, FQGNSA. The CDR3 coding sequence is TGTGCCAGCAGCCCCGCAGTCTCTGGCGATACGCAGTATTTT. This gives the protein CASSPAVSGDTQYF. The variable domain in full, completed from reference TRBV7-2 and TRBJ2-3, reads GAGVSQSPSNKVTEKGKDVELRCDPISGHTALYWYRQSLGQGLEFLIYFQGNSAPDKSGLPSDRFSAERTGGSVSTLTIQRTQQEDSAVYLCASSPAVSGDTQYFGPGTRLTVL.